This passage covers 24 T cell receptor beta chains from one sample sequenced in a study of blood T cells in healthy people across ages. The second PCR ran about 6 to 12 cycles with a sample-barcoded 5' primer and J-beta primers. MiXCR, applied by TCRdb to the 5' RACE reads, yields one record per CDR3 protein. The repertoire holds 710,000 or so distinct CDR3 sequences, with 20% to 25% as singletons. The sample taken for sequencing was blood. Source of these receptors: a man between 65 and 85 years old in good health.

The chain has TRBV28 and TRBJ1-1; D unresolved. The V and J ends lost 5 bases and 3 bases respectively, with 19 bases between them. This CDR3 region has 16 residues. CDR1 is MDHEN, CDR2 SYDVKM, per germline. This CDR3 is CASSPRLGQAYTEAFF. Written as DNA, the CDR3 is TGTGCCAGCAGTCCCCGGTTGGGCCAGGCTTACACTGAAGCTTTCTTT.

The chain recombines TRBV2 with TRBJ1-4; D may be TRBD1 (5 bases). This CDR3 region has 13 residues. The germline V and J ends were trimmed by 4 bases and 5 bases, with 8 bases remaining between them. Germline lookup yields CDR1 SNHLY and CDR2 FYNNEI. CDR3 DNA sequence: TGTGCCAGCAGTGGGGGCCTAAATGAAAAACTGTTTTTT. Its protein product is CASSGGLNEKLFF. The whole variable domain, remainder taken from reference TRBV2 and TRBJ1-4, is EPEVTQTPSHQVTQMGQEVILRCVPISNHLYFYWYRQILGQKVEFLVSFYNNEISEKSEIFDDQFSVERPDGSNFTLKIRSTKLEDSAMYFCASSGGLNEKLFFGSGTQLSVL.

This clonotype appeared a few times. The rearrangement links TRBV24-1 to TRBJ1-2; 9 nucleotides line up with TRBD1. V trimming: 3 bases; J trimming: 8 bases; junction bases outside the gene matches: 3. CDR1 is KGHDR, CDR2 SFDVKD, per germline. This CDR3 contains 13 residues. The CDR3 loop is CATSDKGQGGYTF. CDR3 bases: TGTGCCACCAGTGATAAGGGACAGGGCGGCTACACCTTC.

This CDR3 is CAWREDRKGAFF. DNA of the CDR3: TGTGCCTGGAGGGAGGACAGAAAAGGAGCTTTCTTT. The rearrangement uses TRBV30 and TRBJ1-1; weak D call: TRBD1 (6 bases). Trimming cost V 3 bases and J 10 bases, with 15 bases left between them. In germline, CDR1 is GTSNPN, CDR2 SVGIG (reference sequence). The CDR3 is made up of 12 amino acids.

In the case of this clonotype: Since no conserved phenylalanine or tryptophan closes the CDR3, a read error is the likely cause. The chain employs TRBV5-1 and TRBJ1-1, with TRBD1 matching over 7 bases. The CDR3 has 14 amino acids. V lost 4 bases to trimming and J lost 5 bases; unmatched junction nucleotides: 8. Germline CDR1 reads SGHRS; CDR2 reads YFSETQ. CDR3 sequence: CASSRQGLRTEAFL. DNA for the CDR3: TGCGCCAGCAGCCGACAGGGTTTGAGGACTGAAGCTTTCCTT.

This clonotype was picked up a small number of times. This rearrangement joins TRBV19 to TRBJ1-1; weak D call: TRBD1 (6 bases). CDR3 length: 12 residues. V lost 6 bases and J 8 bases, leaving 13 bases between the germline ends. Looked up from germline, CDR1 is LNHDA and CDR2 is SQIVND (reference sequence). CDR3 residues: CASSDLGGEAFF. The CDR3 nucleotides are TGTGCCAGTAGCGACCTCGGGGGCGAAGCTTTCTTT. Full variable domain (rest looked up from reference TRBV19 and TRBJ1-1): DGGITQSPKYLFRKEGQNVTLSCEQNLNHDAMYWYRQDPGQGLRLIYYSQIVNDFQKGDIAEGYSVSREKKESFPLTVTSAQKNPTAFYLCASSDLGGEAFFGQGTRLTVV.

J is TRBJ2-5 and V is TRBV12-3 or TRBV12-4; the D gene is possibly TRBD2 (6 bases). This CDR3 is built from 16 residues. V lost 3 bases to trimming and J lost 7 bases, with 21 bases between them. CDR3 in amino acids: CASSFSFGGNIGTQYF. The CDR3 DNA reads as TGTGCCAGCAGTTTTTCGTTCGGGGGAAATATCGGGACCCAGTACTTC.

The rearrangement uses TRBV12-3 or TRBV12-4 and TRBJ1-2; TRBD1 might be the D (5 bases). Trimming shortened V by 3 bases and J by 8 bases, and 19 bases separated the two germline ends. CDR3 length: 15 amino acids. CDR3 amino acids: CASSLASYGAGGYTF. CDR3 DNA sequence: TGTGCCAGCAGTTTGGCCTCCTACGGGGCAGGGGGCTACACCTTC.

This clonotype was detected only a few times. This rearrangement joins TRBV12-3 or TRBV12-4 to TRBJ1-2; D is unclear. V shed 7 bases and J shed 9 bases, with 15 bases lying between them. CDR3 length: 12 amino acids. The CDR3 DNA reads as TGTGCCAGCACCGGTGGCAGGCGTAGCTACACCTTC. Its translation: CASTGGRRSYTF.

This clonotype was seen more than once but under ten times. The chain employs TRBV6-5 and TRBJ2-5; TRBD1 might be the D (6 bases). Germline-derived CDR1 and CDR2 are MNHEY and SVGAGI. The V end lost 4 bases, the J end lost 2 bases, and 14 bases lay between the germline ends. The CDR3 runs to 15 residues. CDR3 in amino acids: CASSSGQPTQETQYF. The CDR3, as DNA: TGTGCCAGCAGTTCGGGACAACCAACGCAAGAGACCCAGTACTTC.

This clonotype showed up just a few times. This chain links TRBV21-1 with TRBJ2-3; no check of the table's D call, TRBD1, against the DNA was made. TRBV21-1 is given as a pseudogene. CDR3 length equals 17 residues. The CDR3 loop reads CASSKVADREGTDTQYF. The CDR3, as DNA: TGTGCCAGCAGCAAAGTTGCTGACAGGGAAGGGACAGATACGCAGTATTTT.

This clonotype has only a few counts. The chain couples TRBV7-9 to TRBJ2-5, with D tentatively TRBD2 (5 bases). There are 13 residues in the CDR3. V lost 2 bases and J lost 11, with 15 bases in between. Per the germline V gene, CDR1 is SEHNR and CDR2 is FQNEAQ (reference sequence). The CDR3 loop is CASSLRGRGEQYF. DNA of the CDR3: TGTGCCAGCAGCTTAAGAGGCCGGGGTGAGCAGTACTTC.

The V call is TRBV29-1, the J call TRBJ1-2, with 9 bases that match TRBD1. Looked up from germline, CDR1 is SQVTM and CDR2 is ANQGSEA. J was trimmed by 4 bases and V by 0 bases; bases with no gene match: 6. The CDR3 has 15 amino acids. The DNA of the CDR3 is TGCAGCGTTGAAGATCGGGACAGGGTGGCCTATGGCTACACCTTC. Its protein is CSVEDRDRVAYGYTF.

This clonotype was seen a handful of times. This rearrangement joins TRBV7-2 to TRBJ2-3; unclear D gene. The germline V gene has CDR1 SGHTA and CDR2 FQGNSA. This CDR3 has 13 amino acids. The ends were cut back, 1 base at V and 8 bases at J, with 10 bases in the middle. The CDR3 DNA reads TGTGCCAGCAGCTTAGGTCTAGTTCGTACGCAGTATTTT. Its protein is CASSLGLVRTQYF.

V gene TRBV12-3 or TRBV12-4 combines with J gene TRBJ2-1, with 8 bases identical to TRBD2. This CDR3 region has 11 residues. The V and J ends lost 8 bases and 7 bases, in that order; junction bases with no gene match: 1. CDR3 sequence: CASPGGNEQFF. The CDR3 bases are TGTGCCAGCCCGGGGGGGAATGAGCAGTTCTTC.

The sample holds a few counts of this clonotype. The chain employs TRBV6-2 or TRBV6-3 and TRBJ2-1; TRBD2 might be the D (5 bases). The end of the DNA aligns better with TRBJ2-7, so the J call may be wrong. There are 12 residues in the CDR3. The germline CDR1 and CDR2 sequences are MNHEY and SVGEGT. CDR3 amino acids: CASAPGSYEQYV. CDR3 bases: TGTGCCAGCGCTCCGGGGTCCTACGAGCAGTACGTC.

In its sample, this clonotype was seen a few times. V usage is TRBV13 and J usage is TRBJ2-1; TRBD2 matches at 12 bases. The germline V gene has CDR1 PRHDT and CDR2 FYEKMQ (reference sequence). Unmatched junction bases numbered 3, after V lost 0 bases and J lost 6 bases. CDR3 length: 16 residues. The CDR3 loop is CASSLGKTSGSNEQFF. The CDR3 DNA reads as TGTGCCAGCAGCTTAGGCAAGACTAGCGGGAGCAATGAGCAGTTCTTC.

This clonotype has a handful of counts. This chain connects TRBV5-6 to TRBJ2-1; 9 nucleotides match TRBD2. The CDR3 consists of 18 residues. The germline gives CDR1 SGHDT, CDR2 YYEEEE. The ends lost 3 bases at V and 0 bases at J; junction bases unmatched: 10. As DNA, the CDR3 is TGTGCCAGCAGCTCGGGACTAGCTATACGCCTCTCCTACAATGAGCAGTTCTTC. This translates into CASSSGLAIRLSYNEQFF.

In this sample, this clonotype turned up many times. The chain recombines TRBV7-3 with TRBJ2-3; 11 bases match TRBD2. From germline, CDR1 is SGHTA and CDR2 FQGTGA. V lost 5 bases and J lost 0; bases outside the gene matches: 1. This CDR3 has 15 amino acids. The CDR3 DNA follows: TGTGCCAGCAGCCCTAGCGGGAGGAGCACAGATACGCAGTATTTT. This gives the protein CASSPSGRSTDTQYF.

V and J are TRBV28 and TRBJ2-7; the match to TRBD2 covers 13 bases. The last part of the DNA fits TRBJ2-1 better; the J call may be wrong. CDR1 is MDHEN and CDR2 is SYDVKM in the germline V gene. The CDR3 loop spans 17 amino acids. DNA of the CDR3: TGTGCCAGCAGTTTGGAACTAGCGGGAGGGCCTTACAATGAGCAGTTCTTC. Protein sequence: CASSLELAGGPYNEQFF.

V and J are TRBV20-1 and TRBJ2-7; D is unresolved. There are 13 residues in the CDR3. V was clipped by 3 bases and J by 3 bases, with 12 bases between them. Germline CDR1 reads DFQATT; CDR2 reads SNEGSKA (reference sequence). The CDR3 is CSASRASGYEQYF. The CDR3 DNA is TGCAGTGCTAGTCGAGCGTCTGGCTACGAGCAGTACTTC.

The chain carries TRBV6-6 and TRBJ2-7; no clear D gene. This CDR3 comprises 13 residues. From germline, CDR1 is MNHNY and CDR2 SVGAGI (reference sequence). V lost 5 bases, J lost 5 bases, and 13 bases lay in between. CDR3 residues: CASSQKSSDEQYF. The CDR3 nucleotides are TGTGCCAGCAGTCAGAAAAGTTCGGACGAGCAGTACTTC.

The chain joins TRBV5-1 to TRBJ2-3; TRBD1 agrees at 11 bases. The CDR3 totals 16 residues. V shed 4 bases and J 4 bases; nucleotides not matched to a gene: 8. Germline CDR1 reads SGHRS; CDR2 reads YFSETQ. This CDR3 is CASSPLGQGGADTQYF. CDR3 DNA: TGCGCCAGCAGCCCCCTGGGACAGGGGGGAGCAGATACGCAGTATTTT.

The gene calls are TRBV29-1 and TRBJ2-3, with TRBD1 matching 8 bases. This CDR3 comprises 14 residues. Per germline, CDR1 SQVTM and CDR2 ANQGSEA. The J segment lost 2 bases and the V segment lost 7 bases, leaving 8 bases of the junction unmatched. This CDR3 reads CSDSGQEFTDTQYF. The CDR3 DNA reads as TGCAGCGACTCGGGACAGGAATTCACAGATACGCAGTATTTT.